A single T cell receptor (beta chain) is shown here with its context. CDR1 is LNHDA and CDR2 is SQIVND in the germline V gene (reference sequence). The CDR3 has 15 amino acids. V was pared by 3 bases and J by 0 bases, with 6 bases between. The authors' processing: From reference gene primer amplification, estimates of nucleated cell counts were derived. TCRdb's table, derived via immunoSEQ multiplex PCR, lists solely in-frame clones and lacks some. The D gene and trimming were derived from the DNA, and the V and J assignments and clone size from that table. The sample yields some 130,000 clones, roughly 88% seen once. The sample belongs to a study of blood T cell repertoires in COVID-19. Study-level information: The origin of the acute and convalescent COVID-19 samples was the United States, Italy and Spain. The analysed material was cDNA or gDNA that came from T cells, B-cell-depleted T cells, or PBMCs.

The origin of this receptor is a man in his fifties or sixties with acute or convalescent COVID-19. What was sequenced was peripheral blood. The rearrangement links TRBV19 to TRBJ2-6; no clear D gene. The CDR3 here is CASSITGSGANVLTF. The CDR3 DNA reads as TGTGCCAGTAGTATTACTGGCTCTGGGGCCAACGTCCTGACTTTC.